This TCR beta chain was identified during a study of CD8 T cells in ankylosing spondylitis. The study, taken as a whole, reports: Within ankylosing spondylitis blood, a TCR beta motif made up of roughly eight highly homologous variants appeared to be characteristic. Peripheral blood samples showed relatively rare disease-linked clones, and these clones were CD8+. Clones linked to disease were reported to show significant enrichment in matched ankylosing spondylitis synovial fluid. Reactive arthritis synovial fluid and blood were previously reported to contain some motif variants.

This clonotype has ten or more counts. Antigen specificity is unknown. By quantitative 5'-RACE with molecular barcodes, the TCR beta libraries were made. From the 5' RACE reads, TCRdb called clonotypes with MiXCR, one entry per CDR3 protein. The sample includes hundreds of thousands of distinct CDR3 sequences, over 9.5% of them seen just once. The CDR3 length is 14 residues. Trimming cost V 4 bases and J 2 bases, with 11 bases left between them. Looked up from germline, CDR1 is SEHNR and CDR2 is FQNEAQ (reference sequence). This clonotype originated in a male donor with ankylosing spondylitis. This chain connects TRBV7-9 to TRBJ1-2; D gene unclear. The source material was blood, either unsorted or a sorted T cell fraction (not recorded which). CDR3 loop: CASSSPGGNYGYTF. The CDR3 DNA follows: TGTGCCAGCAGCTCCCCAGGTGGAAACTATGGCTACACCTTC.